This TCR beta chain derives from a study of shared clonotypes between healthy human individuals. The CDR3 has 15 amino acids. V lost 2 bases, J lost 8 bases, and 8 bases stayed unmatched. Germline V gene data show CDR1 as SGDLS and CDR2 as YYNGEE. The protocol was immunoSEQ multiplex PCR, while the TCRdb copy is restricted to in-frame clones and leaves out a portion. The sample records around 1.9 million clones, about 94% being singletons. Terminally differentiated effector memory CD45RA+ cells were excluded by CCR7 positive selection of CD45RO-negative cells. This clone occurred once. The chain joins TRBV9 to TRBJ1-2, with 11 bases identical to TRBD1. The receptor was isolated from a man between 18 and 35 years old in good health. Some clones in this sample may be carry-over from other donors' samples. Sequencing was carried out using naive CD8+ T cells from PBMCs. The CDR3 here is CASSVTGTGGLGYTF. The DNA of the CDR3 is TGTGCCAGCAGCGTCACCGGGACAGGGGGTTTAGGCTACACCTTC. Drawing the rest from reference TRBV9 and TRBJ1-2, the complete variable domain is DSGVTQTPKHLITATGQRVTLRCSPRSGDLSVYWYQQSLDQGLQFLIQYYNGEERAKGNILERFSAQQFPDLHSELNLSSLELGDSALYFCASSVTGTGGLGYTFGSGTRLTVV.